These 27 T cell receptor beta chains originate from one sample sequenced in a study of shared clonotypes between healthy human individuals. Only in-frame clones appear in the TCRdb table, and some are missing; sequencing was by immunoSEQ multiplex PCR. The repertoire has about 990,000 clones, approximately 80% of them found once; the top ten carry 0.55% to 0.7%. The specimen sequenced was memory CD4+ T cells from PBMCs. Noted subset: CD45RA-negative fraction. These receptors were collected from a man aged 18-30 years in good health. Some clones in this sample may be carry-over from other donors' samples.

The chain combines TRBV18 with TRBJ1-2, with 7 nucleotides matching TRBD1. This CDR3 region has 16 residues. Unmatched junction bases numbered 8, after V lost 2 bases and J lost 2 bases. Per germline, CDR1 KGHSH and CDR2 LQKENI. In nucleotides, the CDR3 is TGTGCCAGCTCACCATCCCAGGGGGTGCTCAACTATGGCTACACCTTC. Amino acid sequence: CASSPSQGVLNYGYTF.

This sequence joins TRBV28 and TRBJ2-7; weak D call: TRBD2 (5 bases). The germline gives CDR1 MDHEN, CDR2 SYDVKM. Trimming removed 6 bases from V and 6 bases from J, with 12 bases in between. The CDR3 is made up of 12 amino acids. The CDR3 bases are TGTGCCAGCAGCCGAGGGCCTTCCGAGCAGTACTTC. Translating it yields CASSRGPSEQYF.

There are a few counts of this clone. This chain links TRBV4-3 with TRBJ2-7; 7 nucleotides align to TRBD2. CDR3 length: 18 amino acids. Germline trimming cut 2 bases from V and 4 bases from J; bases unmatched to any gene: 17. Germline V gene data show CDR1 as LGHNA and CDR2 as YSLEER. The CDR3 reads CASSQQILVAGVRYEQYF. As DNA, the CDR3 is TGCGCCAGCAGCCAACAGATACTCGTCGCGGGAGTCAGGTACGAGCAGTACTTC.

CDR3 protein: CAISAGTGQETQYF. DNA of the CDR3: TGTGCCATCAGTGCAGGGACAGGACAAGAGACCCAGTACTTC. The rearrangement links TRBV10-3 to TRBJ2-5; TRBD1 aligns across 8 bases. The V gene's germline CDR1 is ENHRY and CDR2 SYGVKD. The trim removed 4 bases at V and 2 bases at J, leaving 3 bases unmatched. The CDR3 consists of 14 residues.

The rearrangement joins TRBV5-1 to TRBJ1-3; D call uncertain. Germline assignment: CDR1 SGHRS and CDR2 YFSETQ. This CDR3 is 15 amino acids long. Trimming stripped 5 bases from V and 1 base from J, with 13 bases between. The CDR3 sequence is CASRSAEGSGNTIYF. The CDR3 region has the DNA TGCGCCAGCAGGTCTGCTGAAGGGTCTGGAAACACCATATATTTT.

This clone was observed a few times. The genes are TRBV18 and TRBJ2-7; 7 positions agree with TRBD2. CDR1 and CDR2 (germline): KGHSH, LQKENI. This CDR3 region has 16 residues. The V and J ends lost 0 bases and 6 bases, in that order; junction bases with no gene match: 11. CDR3 loop: CASSPPKGTIASEQYF. Written as DNA, the CDR3 is TGTGCCAGCTCACCACCGAAGGGGACTATTGCGTCCGAGCAGTACTTC. The full variable domain, with the rest looked up from reference TRBV18 and TRBJ2-7, is NAGVMQNPRHLVRRRGQEARLRCSPMKGHSHVYWYRQLPEEGLKFMVYLQKENIIDESGMPKERFSAEFPKEGPSILRIQQVVRGDSAAYFCASSPPKGTIASEQYFGPGTRLTVT.

The rearrangement links TRBV7-8 to TRBJ1-2; TRBD1 agrees at 8 bases. The CDR3 has 15 residues. Germline V CDR1 and CDR2: SGHVS, FQNEAQ. Trimming at V came to 1 base and at J to 7 bases, leaving 8 bases not matched to a gene. The chain's CDR3 is CASSLVGQGASGYTF. In DNA, the CDR3 is TGTGCCAGCAGCTTAGTAGGGCAGGGGGCAAGTGGCTACACCTTC.

The chain links TRBV5-1 to TRBJ2-7; tentative D call: TRBD2 (5 bases). The germline V gene encodes CDR1 SGHRS and CDR2 YFSETQ. The CDR3 totals 17 residues. Trimming stripped 0 bases from V and 3 bases from J, with 19 bases between. The CDR3 here is CASSLVSGSPLYYEQYF. The CDR3 coding sequence is TGCGCCAGCAGCTTGGTCTCGGGGTCCCCTTTATACTACGAGCAGTACTTC.

V and J are TRBV5-6 and TRBJ2-5, with 13 bases aligning to TRBD2. The J call may be faulty, since TRBJ2-7 better matches the DNA end. Germline V gives CDR1 SGHDT, CDR2 YYEEEE. The CDR3 sequence is 16 residues long. The CDR3 region is CASSLWTSGRGYEQYF. The CDR3 DNA follows: TGTGCCAGCAGCTTGTGGACTAGCGGGAGAGGCTACGAGCAGTACTTC.

The rearrangement links TRBV5-6 to TRBJ1-1; D remains unclear. The CDR3 sequence is 13 residues long. Trimming pared 2 bases from V and 0 bases from J, leaving 5 bases between. Germline V gene sequence: CDR1 SGHDT, CDR2 YYEEEE. CDR3 coding DNA: TGTGCCAGCAGCTTCCAGTTGAACACTGAAGCTTTCTTT. Its protein is CASSFQLNTEAFF.

The chain couples TRBV7-3 to TRBJ1-1; D call uncertain. V lost 2 bases to trimming and J lost 1 base, with 5 bases between them. The CDR3 is made up of 13 amino acids. Germline V lookup: CDR1 SGHTA, CDR2 FQGTGA. The CDR3 DNA is TGTGCCAGCAGCTTATTCAAGAACACTGAAGCTTTCTTT. Its protein is CASSLFKNTEAFF.

The chain combines TRBV10-3 with TRBJ2-2, with 9 bases that match TRBD2. This CDR3 region has 15 residues. V dropped 3 bases and J dropped 3; count of bases not matched to a gene: 2. The V gene's germline CDR1 is ENHRY and CDR2 SYGVKD. CDR3 region: CAISDRGRDTGELFF. CDR3 nucleotide sequence: TGTGCCATCAGTGATCGCGGGAGGGACACCGGGGAGCTGTTTTTT.

At least ten counts were recorded for this clone. This chain joins TRBV2 and TRBJ1-3; the D is unclear. In germline, CDR1 is SNHLY, CDR2 FYNNEI. The CDR3 has 11 residues. Trimming cost V 9 bases and J 2 bases, with 5 bases left between them. The CDR3 spells CARGAGNTIYF. Written as DNA, the CDR3 is TGTGCCAGGGGTGCTGGAAACACCATATATTTT.

The genes are TRBV5-1 and TRBJ1-2; D possibly corresponds to TRBD1 (5 bases). V gave up 0 bases and J gave up 5 bases, with 11 bases separating them. The CDR3 contains 14 residues. The germline gives CDR1 SGHRS, CDR2 YFSETQ. The CDR3 DNA reads as TGCGCCAGCAGCTTGGGGAAACAGGAATATGGCTACACCTTC. This encodes CASSLGKQEYGYTF.

This chain joins TRBV30 and TRBJ2-3; 9 bases are shared with TRBD2. The CDR3 loop spans 14 amino acids. Trimming cost V 0 bases and J 6 bases; bases outside gene matches: 4. Germline V gene sequence: CDR1 GTSNPN, CDR2 SVGIG (reference sequence). The chain's CDR3 is CAWSVWTSEDTQYF. CDR3 nucleotides: TGTGCCTGGAGTGTGTGGACTAGCGAGGATACGCAGTATTTT.

The gene calls are TRBV9 and TRBJ2-5; D call uncertain. Trimming stripped 0 bases from V and 1 base from J, with 7 bases between. CDR1 is SGDLS, CDR2 YYNGEE, per germline. There are 14 residues in the CDR3. The CDR3 DNA follows: TGTGCCAGCAGCGTAGACGGGTCCCAAGAGACCCAGTACTTC. Translation gives CASSVDGSQETQYF.

This clone is a singleton in its sample. V and J are TRBV5-4 and TRBJ2-3; tentatively, D is TRBD2 (6 bases). The CDR3 is 15 residues long. The V gene's germline CDR1 is SGHNT and CDR2 YYREEE (reference sequence). V lost 2 bases and J 0 bases, leaving 10 bases between the germline ends. The chain's CDR3 is CASSFLSGSTDTQYF. The CDR3 coding sequence is TGTGCCAGCAGCTTTCTCAGCGGGAGCACAGATACGCAGTATTTT.

This chain joins TRBV5-1 and TRBJ2-3, with D possibly TRBD1 on 6 matching bases. V shed 2 bases and J shed 4 bases, with 14 bases lying between them. CDR1 and CDR2 (germline): SGHRS, YFSETQ. CDR3 length: 15 amino acids. In DNA form, the CDR3 reads TGCGCCAGCAGCTTACAGGGAGCTGCCGCAGATACGCAGTATTTT. It encodes CASSLQGAAADTQYF.

V is TRBV5-4 and J is TRBJ2-5, with 9 bases identical to TRBD1. Germline assignment: CDR1 SGHNT and CDR2 YYREEE (reference sequence). The trim removed 4 bases at V and 4 bases at J, leaving 5 bases unmatched. This CDR3 is 14 amino acids long. Here the CDR3 reads CASSQLTGGETQYF. The CDR3, as DNA: TGTGCCAGCAGCCAATTGACAGGGGGAGAGACCCAGTACTTC.

In this sample, this clone turned up once. The chain joins TRBV6-1 to TRBJ2-1; 7 nucleotides agree with TRBD1. Germline CDR1 is MNHNS and CDR2 is SASEGT. CDR3 size: 13 residues. V gave up 6 bases and J gave up 4 bases; unmatched junction bases: 3. The CDR3 DNA sequence: TGTGCCAGCAGCCTACAGGGGTACAATGAGCAGTTCTTC. It encodes CASSLQGYNEQFF.

The chain couples TRBV28 to TRBJ2-2; 11 nucleotides match TRBD2. Germline CDR1 is MDHEN and CDR2 is SYDVKM. This CDR3 has 17 amino acids. The V and J ends lost 3 bases and 4 bases, in that order; junction bases with no gene match: 7. The CDR3 sequence: CASSFVTSGTRTGELFF. The CDR3 DNA sequence: TGTGCCAGCAGTTTCGTGACTAGCGGGACTCGCACCGGGGAGCTGTTTTTT.

The chain recombines TRBV2 with TRBJ2-1; the match to TRBD2 covers 9 bases. Trimming removed 11 bases from V and 4 bases from J; junction bases left unmatched: 9. Germline V gives CDR1 SNHLY, CDR2 FYNNEI. This CDR3 is 14 amino acids long. CDR3 protein: CAGMASGTYNEQFF. The CDR3 nucleotides read TGTGCCGGGATGGCTAGCGGGACTTACAATGAGCAGTTCTTC.

The chain recombines TRBV5-1 with TRBJ1-2, with 12 nucleotides matching TRBD1. The CDR3 spans 15 residues. Germline assignment: CDR1 SGHRS and CDR2 YFSETQ. Germline trimming cut 4 bases from V and 2 bases from J; bases unmatched to any gene: 3. CDR3 loop: CASSPGTGGNYGYTF. The CDR3, as DNA: TGCGCCAGCAGCCCTGGGACAGGGGGCAACTATGGCTACACCTTC.

In DNA, the CDR3 is TGTGCCAGCAGCCTAGGGACAGTGGATGGCTACACCTTC. Translating gives CASSLGTVDGYTF. The chain links TRBV7-9 to TRBJ1-2; 7 bases are a match to TRBD1. Germline values: CDR1 SEHNR, CDR2 FQNEAQ (reference sequence). V dropped 5 bases and J dropped 6; count of bases not matched to a gene: 6. The CDR3 has 13 residues. Drawing the rest from reference TRBV7-9 and TRBJ1-2, the complete variable domain is DTGVSQNPRHKITKRGQNVTFRCDPISEHNRLYWYRQTLGQGPEFLTYFQNEAQLEKSRLLSDRFSAERPKGSFSTLEIQRTEQGDSAMYLCASSLGTVDGYTFGSGTRLTVV.

This clone was observed a single time. With a much larger clone just one base away, this may be a read error. The chain employs TRBV11-3 and TRBJ1-3, with D unclear. Germline CDR1 and CDR2: SGHNT and YENEEA. This CDR3 is 16 amino acids long. The CDR3 DNA follows: TGTGCCAGCAGCTCAAGGAAAAACCTCTCTGGAAACGCCATATATTTT. Amino acids: CASSSRKNLSGNAIYF.

The chain joins TRBV7-3 to TRBJ2-2, with D uncertain. Germline loops: CDR1 SGHTA, CDR2 FQGTGA. V dropped 3 bases and J dropped 3 bases, with 5 bases sitting between them. This CDR3 is 13 amino acids long. The DNA for the CDR3 is TGTGCCAGCAGCTTTGCTGACACCGGGGAGCTGTTTTTT. Translating it yields CASSFADTGELFF.

The rearrangement uses TRBV5-6 and TRBJ2-5; D is unresolved. Trimming shortened V by 3 bases and J by 4 bases, and 19 bases separated the two germline ends. This CDR3 has 16 amino acids. CDR1 and CDR2 from the germline V gene are SGHDT and YYEEEE. The CDR3 here is CASSSPGLLGSETQYF. CDR3 DNA sequence: TGTGCCAGCAGCTCCCCCGGGCTTTTGGGGTCAGAGACCCAGTACTTC. Complete variable domain (other parts from reference TRBV5-6 and TRBJ2-5): DAGVTQSPTHLIKTRGQQVTLRCSPKSGHDTVSWYQQALGQGPQFIFQYYEEEERQRGNFPDRFSGHQFPNYSSELNVNALLLGDSALYLCASSSPGLLGSETQYFGPGTRLLVL.